What follows are 18 T cell receptor beta chains derived from one specimen sequenced in a study of T cells after yellow fever vaccination. TCRdb reprocessed the 5' RACE reads via MiXCR and lists one record per CDR3 protein. This sample carries about 360,000 distinct CDR3 sequences, over 5% of them seen once, and the ten largest clones take about 15%. The sample in question was PBMCs, obtained 5 days after the yellow fever booster vaccination. The receptors shown here come from a young man who received the YFV17D yellow fever vaccine.

This clonotype was observed a handful of times. This rearrangement joins TRBV7-8 to TRBJ2-7; 8 positions agree with TRBD2. Germline lookup yields CDR1 SGHVS and CDR2 FQNEAQ. V lost 3 bases to trimming and J lost 7 bases; unmatched junction nucleotides: 11. This CDR3 spans 15 amino acids. The CDR3 protein is CASSLSGRGAREQYF. Here the CDR3 DNA reads TGTGCCAGCAGCTTGAGCGGGAGAGGAGCGCGTGAGCAGTACTTC. The full variable domain, with the rest looked up from reference TRBV7-8 and TRBJ2-7, is GAGVSQSPRYKVAKRGQDVALRCDPISGHVSLFWYQQALGQGPEFLTYFQNEAQLDKSGLPSDRFFAERPEGSVSTLKIQRTQQEDSAVYLCASSLSGRGAREQYFGPGTRLTVT.

This clonotype was seen repeatedly, ten times or more. The V and J genes are TRBV20-1 and TRBJ2-2; 10 bases agree with TRBD1. The CDR3 loop spans 14 amino acids. CDR1 and CDR2 (germline): DFQATT, SNEGSKA (reference sequence). V lost 6 bases to trimming and J lost 4 bases; unmatched junction nucleotides: 5. CDR3 protein: CSAGQGLGTGELFF. For the CDR3, the DNA is TGCAGTGCGGGACAGGGGTTAGGCACCGGGGAGCTGTTTTTT.

In this sample, this clonotype turned up many times. The chain has TRBV29-1 and TRBJ2-3; D may be TRBD1 or TRBD2 (6 bases each). This CDR3 region has 15 residues. The germline gives CDR1 SQVTM, CDR2 ANQGSEA. Between the trimmed V and J ends, which lost 5 bases and 0 bases, there was a span of 15 bases. The CDR3 DNA sequence: TGCAGCGTTCAAAGGGGGGCGGCTAGCACAGATACGCAGTATTTT. This translates into CSVQRGAASTDTQYF.

This clonotype was counted a few times. The V gene is TRBV6-2 or TRBV6-3, the J gene TRBJ2-2, with 11 bases fitting TRBD2. J lost 6 bases, V lost 7 bases, and 7 bases had no gene match. The CDR3 sequence is 15 residues long. Looked up from germline, CDR1 is MNHEY and CDR2 is SVGEGT. In nucleotides, the CDR3 is TGTGCCAGCAATTCCCTAGCGGGAGGATCCGGGGAGCTGTTTTTT. Its protein product is CASNSLAGGSGELFF.

This clonotype has a count of ten or more. The chain uses TRBV11-2 and TRBJ2-3, with 10 bases identical to TRBD2. Germline V gene sequence: CDR1 SGHAT, CDR2 FQNNGV. V was clipped by 5 bases and J by 5 bases; unmatched bases: 16. The CDR3 runs 18 residues. The CDR3 reads CASSRPSEREGHLDTQYF. The CDR3 DNA reads as TGTGCCAGCAGCCGCCCCTCGGAGCGGGAGGGCCATTTAGATACGCAGTATTTT.

This clonotype was seen more than once but under ten times. The chain has TRBV4-3 and TRBJ2-5, with 7 positions matching TRBD2. Germline trimming cut 2 bases from V and 5 bases from J; bases unmatched to any gene: 8. Germline CDR1 LGHNA, CDR2 YSLEER. The CDR3 is 15 amino acids. CDR3 in DNA: TGCGCCAGCAGCCAATCCTGGGGAGGGTTGGAGACCCAGTACTTC. Translating gives CASSQSWGGLETQYF.

There are a few counts of this clonotype. The chain combines TRBV20-1 with TRBJ1-2, with TRBD1 identical over 8 bases. The CDR3 covers 14 residues. V lost 6 bases, J lost 5 bases, and 11 bases stayed unmatched. Germline V lookup: CDR1 DFQATT, CDR2 SNEGSKA (reference sequence). Here the CDR3 reads CSARTGLLDYGYTF. The CDR3 region has the DNA TGCAGTGCACGGACAGGGCTACTTGATTATGGCTACACCTTC.

The chain couples TRBV20-1 to TRBJ1-1, with D maybe TRBD1 (5 bases). Germline CDR1 reads DFQATT; CDR2 reads SNEGSKA (reference sequence). The germline V and J ends were trimmed by 2 bases and 1 base, with 11 bases remaining between them. The CDR3 covers 14 residues. The CDR3 loop is CSARLGHSNTEAFF. DNA of the CDR3: TGCAGTGCTAGACTCGGACACTCGAACACTGAAGCTTTCTTT.

This clonotype was seen at least ten times. V and J are TRBV14 and TRBJ2-1; maybe TRBD2 (6 bases). Per the germline V gene, CDR1 is SGHDN and CDR2 is FVKESK. Between the trimmed V and J ends, which lost 1 base and 8 bases, there was a span of 30 bases. The CDR3 runs to 20 residues. CDR3 sequence reads: CASSQASAKEVAITGDEQFF. The CDR3 DNA reads TGTGCCAGCAGCCAAGCCTCCGCGAAGGAGGTAGCTATTACGGGAGATGAGCAGTTCTTC.

This clonotype was detected a few times. The J gene is TRBJ2-2, the V gene TRBV7-2; perhaps TRBD2 as D (5 bases). V was trimmed by 7 bases and J by 2 bases, leaving 14 bases between them. Germline CDR1 SGHTA, CDR2 FQGNSA. The CDR3 is made up of 15 amino acids. The CDR3 DNA is TGTGCCAGCACCAAGGGAGCACTTAACACCGGGGAGCTGTTTTTT. It specifies CASTKGALNTGELFF.

This clonotype was observed at least ten times. V gene TRBV6-1 combines with J gene TRBJ2-5; D is perhaps TRBD2 (6 bases). V was pared by 8 bases and J by 1 base, with 14 bases between. Germline CDR1 MNHNS, CDR2 SASEGT. The CDR3 is 14 amino acids. The CDR3 DNA sequence: TGTGCCAGCCGAGAAGGAGGGTTCCAAGAGACCCAGTACTTC. Translating gives CASREGGFQETQYF.

This clonotype was seen at least ten times. The chain couples TRBV4-3 to TRBJ2-2, with 14 bases matching TRBD2. The V and J ends lost 4 bases and 4 bases, in that order; junction bases with no gene match: 5. The CDR3 consists of 17 residues. Germline loops: CDR1 LGHNA, CDR2 YSLEER. The CDR3 spells CASSLGTSGSGTGELFF. The DNA of the CDR3 is TGCGCCAGCAGCCTTGGGACTAGCGGGAGTGGCACCGGGGAGCTGTTTTTT.

This clonotype was picked up a small number of times. The chain links TRBV25-1 to TRBJ2-6; no clear D gene. CDR3 length equals 18 residues. Trimming took 1 base from V and 4 from J, leaving 17 bases between them. The germline V gene encodes CDR1 MGHDK and CDR2 SYGVNS. CDR3 coding DNA: TGTGCCAGCAGTGAATTCTTTTCAGTGCAAGCGGGGGCCAACGTCCTGACTTTC. It is translated as CASSEFFSVQAGANVLTF.

This chain connects TRBV3-1 to TRBJ2-7; 11 bases match TRBD2. Germline V lookup: CDR1 LGHDT, CDR2 YNNKEL (reference sequence). The trim removed 4 bases at V and 7 bases at J, leaving 6 bases unmatched. CDR3 length: 14 amino acids. The CDR3 protein is CASSPVAGGREQYF. CDR3 sequence (DNA): TGTGCCAGCAGCCCCGTAGCGGGAGGGCGTGAGCAGTACTTC.

The V gene is TRBV5-1, the J gene TRBJ2-1; 8 bases map to TRBD2. CDR3 size: 14 residues. The germline CDR1 and CDR2 sequences are SGHRS and YFSETQ. J gave up 9 bases and V 7 bases, and 12 bases lay outside the gene matches. The CDR3 region has the DNA TGCGCCAGCTCGGGAGGGCGGGATAGCGGTGAGCAGTTCTTC. Translation: CASSGGRDSGEQFF.

The sample holds many counts of this clonotype. The rearrangement joins TRBV6-1 to TRBJ2-7; D is unresolved. V lost 6 bases and J 3 bases, leaving 12 bases between the germline ends. The germline V gene encodes CDR1 MNHNS and CDR2 SASEGT. This CDR3 spans 13 amino acids. CDR3 coding DNA: TGTGCCAGCAGCAGGACCATTTTCTACGAGCAGTACTTC. As protein: CASSRTIFYEQYF.

This clonotype has a handful of counts. The chain carries TRBV7-2 and TRBJ1-3, with 9 nucleotides matching TRBD1. This CDR3 contains 14 residues. Germline loops: CDR1 SGHTA, CDR2 FQGNSA. V was pared by 2 bases and J by 7 bases, with 3 bases of the junction left unmatched. CDR3 protein: CASSLTGGLNTIYF. The CDR3 nucleotides are TGTGCCAGCAGCTTAACAGGGGGCTTGAACACCATATATTTT. The full variable domain, in which reference TRBV7-2 and TRBJ1-3 provide the parts outside the CDR3, is GAGVSQSPSNKVTEKGKDVELRCDPISGHTALYWYRQSLGQGLEFLIYFQGNSAPDKSGLPSDRFSAERTGGSVSTLTIQRTQQEDSAVYLCASSLTGGLNTIYFGEGSWLTVV.

J is TRBJ1-2 and V is TRBV18; 8 nucleotides line up with TRBD1. Germline V gene sequence: CDR1 KGHSH, CDR2 LQKENI. CDR3 length: 15 residues. After removal of 5 bases from V and 11 bases from J, the junction contained 16 bases not matched to a gene. The CDR3 coding sequence is TGTGCCAGCTCAGAGGGCAGGGGGCAACGTTTCGGATACACCTTC. Protein: CASSEGRGQRFGYTF.